Listed below are T cell receptor beta chains from one sample, sequenced in a study of T-cell memory formation after mild COVID-19. TCRdb re-derived calls from the 5' RACE reads in MiXCR, one entry per CDR3 protein. In the table there are about half a million distinct CDR3 sequences, 18% of which are singletons. Material: PBMCs or a T cell subset sorted from them (not recorded which). These receptors all come from an adult woman who had mild COVID-19 (a few samples of this study predate the infection). Cell type and time point are not known. Each CDR3 is given with its conserved first and last residue. A D gene is named only where the DNA matches it firmly. Not every row has a clone size; where given, it reads once, few, many or a size class.

clone size,J gene,D gene,V gene,CDR3 length,CDR3 DNA,CDR3 protein
NA,TRBJ2-5,TRBD1,TRBV7-9,17,TGTGCCAGCAGGAAGGGACAGAGCAATACCTTCCAAGAGACCCAGTACTTC,CASRKGQSNTFQETQYF
many,TRBJ2-1,NA,TRBV7-6,14,TGTGCCAGCAGCTTAGTGGAGGGAGGGGGTGAGCAGTTCTTC,CASSLVEGGGEQFF
few,TRBJ2-1,NA,TRBV15,21,TGTGCCACCAGCAGAGATCTAGTTGGGGCGCGGAGAAGGGCGCTACGCAATGAGCAGTTCTTC,CATSRDLVGARRRALRNEQFF
few,TRBJ2-7,NA,TRBV24-1,15,TGTGCCACCAGTCAAGGGGCGGGTAACTCCTACGAGCAGTACTTC,CATSQGAGNSYEQYF
few,TRBJ2-7,TRBD2,TRBV20-1,15,TGCAGTGCTAGGGGTAGCGGGACATCCTCCTACGAGCAGTACTTC,CSARGSGTSSYEQYF
few,TRBJ2-1,TRBD1,TRBV7-6,15,TGTGCCAGCAGCGTACCGGGACAGGGGGTTAATGAGCAGTTCTTC,CASSVPGQGVNEQFF
NA,TRBJ2-5,NA,TRBV4-1,17,TGCGCCAGCAGTAATTTGGGACTCGGCACCAACCAAGAGACCCAGTACTTC,CASSNLGLGTNQETQYF
few,TRBJ1-2,NA,TRBV20-1,17,TGCAGTGCTAGGAAGGGGGTGAGCCCGGGGGGCGCCTATGGCTACACCTTC,CSARKGVSPGGAYGYTF
many,TRBJ2-2,TRBD1,TRBV7-9,16,TGTGCCAGCAGCTTAGTGGGGACAGAGAACACCGGGGAGCTGTTTTTT,CASSLVGTENTGELFF
few,TRBJ2-7,NA,TRBV12-5,15,TGTGCTAGTGGTTCGCGGGTTGGCAGGACCTACGAGCAGTACTTC,CASGSRVGRTYEQYF
few,TRBJ2-7,TRBD1,TRBV5-1,15,TGCGCCAGCAGCTTGGGACCGGGACAGGGGTACGAGCAGTACTTC,CASSLGPGQGYEQYF
NA,TRBJ2-7,TRBD1,TRBV27,14,TGTGCCAGCAGAAAGACAGGGGTCGGTTTCGAGCAGTACTTC,CASRKTGVGFEQYF
few,TRBJ2-1,NA,TRBV20-1,13,TGCAGTGCTCAGAGGCTCTCCTACAATGAGCAGTTCTTC,CSAQRLSYNEQFF
NA,TRBJ1-1,NA,TRBV5-4,15,TGTGCCAGCAGCTTGTGGGGGGTGGGAAACACTGAAGCTTTCTTT,CASSLWGVGNTEAFF
NA,TRBJ2-3,NA,TRBV11-2,11,TGTGCCAGCACGCCCGCAGATACGCAGTATTTT,CASTPADTQYF
NA,TRBJ1-6,NA,TRBV14,12,TGTGCCAGCAGCCAAAATGGCTCACCCCTCCACTTT,CASSQNGSPLHF
NA,TRBJ2-7,TRBD2,TRBV5-1,14,TGCGCCAGCAGCTTGGAGGGACTAGCCTACGAGCAGTACTTC,CASSLEGLAYEQYF
many,TRBJ2-3,NA,TRBV7-8,12,TGTGCCAGCAGCTTAAACGAAGATACGCAGTATTTT,CASSLNEDTQYF
few,TRBJ2-7,TRBD1,TRBV20-1,15,TGCAGTGCTAGAGATGGAGGGACAGGGCGGGCAGAGCAGTACTTC,CSARDGGTGRAEQYF
few,TRBJ2-1,TRBD2,TRBV7-2,14,TGTGCCAGCAACTTAGCGGGACTCAACAATGAGCAGTTCTTC,CASNLAGLNNEQFF
few,TRBJ2-7,TRBD1,TRBV6-6,15,TGTGCCAGCAGTTACCCACCGGGACAGGGCTACGAGCAGTACTTC,CASSYPPGQGYEQYF
NA,TRBJ1-3,NA,TRBV19,15,TGTGCCAGTAGTATGGGTTACCCCTCTGGAAACACCATATATTTT,CASSMGYPSGNTIYF
many,TRBJ2-7,TRBD2,TRBV7-2,14,TGTGCCAGCAGCTCGGGACTAGTGACCCACGAGCAGTACTTC,CASSSGLVTHEQYF
NA,TRBJ1-5,NA,TRBV6-5,14,TGTGCCAGCAGTTACTTCAGGACCAATCAGCCCCAGCATTTT,CASSYFRTNQPQHF
few,TRBJ1-1,NA,TRBV11-3,13,TGTGCCAGCAGCTTGGTTGAGGCCCCTGAAGCTTTCTTT,CASSLVEAPEAFF
few,TRBJ2-1,TRBD1,TRBV11-3,15,TGTGCCAGCAGCTTAGTAACAGGGGCTGGTAATGAGCAGTTCTTC,CASSLVTGAGNEQFF
NA,TRBJ2-3,NA,TRBV7-9,15,TGTGCCAGCAGCTTAGCGGCAGGGGATGCAGATACGCAGTATTTT,CASSLAAGDADTQYF
few,TRBJ2-1,NA,TRBV5-5,13,TGTGCCAGCAGCTTGGGCAGGGCCAATGAGCAGTTCTTC,CASSLGRANEQFF
many,TRBJ1-5,NA,TRBV4-2,13,TGTGCCAGCAGCCAAGAAAGGGTTCAGCCCCAGCATTTT,CASSQERVQPQHF
NA,TRBJ1-3,TRBD1,TRBV5-1,16,TGCGCCAGCAGCTTGGTCCCCGGGACAGCTGGAAACACCATATATTTT,CASSLVPGTAGNTIYF
NA,TRBJ2-1,NA,TRBV25-1,14,TGTGCCAGCAGTGAATCGGCAGGTAACAATGAGCAGTTCTTC,CASSESAGNNEQFF
NA,TRBJ1-1,TRBD1,TRBV20-1,13,TGCAGTGCCGACGATTCCGGGACAGCGAAAGCTTTCTTT,CSADDSGTAKAFF
few,TRBJ1-4,NA,TRBV6-1,15,TGTGCCAGCAGTAAAAGAGAGGGCCTTAATGAAAAACTGTTTTTT,CASSKREGLNEKLFF
few,TRBJ2-7,NA,TRBV23-1,16,TGCGCCAGCAGTCAATTTACCCCTTCTGGGGACTACGAGCAGTACTTC,CASSQFTPSGDYEQYF
few,TRBJ2-7,TRBD1,TRBV10-3,14,TGTGCCATCAGTGAAATGGACAGGGCCTACGAGCAGTACTTC,CAISEMDRAYEQYF
NA,TRBJ2-1,TRBD2,TRBV20-1,14,TGCAGTGCTAGAGCTAGCGGAGCAAAAAATGAGCAGTTCTTC,CSARASGAKNEQFF
NA,TRBJ1-2,TRBD1,TRBV5-1,16,TGCGCCAGCAGCTTGGCCCAGACAGGGGGGGGATATGGCTACACCTTC,CASSLAQTGGGYGYTF
NA,TRBJ2-7,NA,TRBV5-1,12,TGCGCCAGCAGCTTGGACAGGACCGAGCAGTACTTC,CASSLDRTEQYF
many,TRBJ2-5,NA,TRBV9,14,TGTGCCAGCAGCGTAGCGGGGGTTGAAGAGACCCAGTACTTC,CASSVAGVEETQYF
NA,TRBJ2-3,NA,TRBV7-8,15,TGTGCCAGCAGCTTAGCGGGGTCAGCGGCAGATACGCAGTATTTT,CASSLAGSAADTQYF
few,TRBJ1-1,NA,TRBV7-9,13,TGTGCCAGCAGCTTTAACCCGGGGACTGAAGCTTTCTTT,CASSFNPGTEAFF
NA,TRBJ2-7,NA,TRBV5-1,13,TGCGCCAGCAGCTCCCCGGCGGGGATCGAGCAGTACTTC,CASSSPAGIEQYF
NA,TRBJ1-2,NA,TRBV6-4,15,TGTGCCAGCAGGGACCCATGGGGGGCCTACTATGGCTACACCTTC,CASRDPWGAYYGYTF
NA,TRBJ2-3,TRBD2,TRBV7-2,16,TGTGCCAGCAGCTTTCTTAAAGCGGGAAGAACAGATACGCAGTATTTT,CASSFLKAGRTDTQYF
few,TRBJ2-7,TRBD2,TRBV18,16,TGTGCCAGCTCACCACCCCTAAGCGGGAGAGGGTACGAGCAGTACTTC,CASSPPLSGRGYEQYF
NA,TRBJ2-7,TRBD1,TRBV7-9,16,TGTGCCAGCAGCTCGACAGGGGCTCGACTATTCTACGAGCAGTACTTC,CASSSTGARLFYEQYF